Each of the 8 T cell receptor beta chains below was sequenced from the same sample in a study of molecular identifiers for immune sequencing clone quantification. TCRdb called the PCR reads again in MiXCR, with one record for every CDR3 protein. The data show about half a million distinct CDR3 sequences, around 25% seen once. Sequencing was done on a sample of naive CD8+ T cells from blood, with Jurkat cell RNA spiked in. Subset given: FACS-sorted CD8+CD4-CCR7+CD45RA+ naive T cells. The receptor source for this set is a human donor in good health. Some libraries in this study had Jurkat cell RNA spiked in.

This clonotype was seen a few times. The V and J genes are TRBV2 and TRBJ1-2, with D perhaps matching TRBD1 (5 bases). The CDR3 contains 14 residues. V was pared by 3 bases and J by 4 bases, with 12 bases between. Germline-derived CDR1 and CDR2 are SNHLY and FYNNEI. The CDR3 loop reads CASSDPRDPYGYTF. DNA of the CDR3: TGTGCCAGCAGTGATCCCAGGGACCCCTATGGCTACACCTTC.

This clonotype has only a few counts. The V call is TRBV6-2 or TRBV6-3, the J call TRBJ2-5; D is unclear. Germline V gene sequence: CDR1 MNHEY, CDR2 SVGEGT. CDR3 length: 13 amino acids. Trimming stripped 0 bases from V and 5 bases from J, with 7 bases between. DNA for the CDR3: TGTGCCAGCAGTTACTCCAATCGGGAGACCCAGTACTTC. Its translation is CASSYSNRETQYF.

With respect to this clonotype: One end of the junction is discordant with germline, which a read error may explain. As DNA, the CDR3 is TGCGCCAGCAGGGCGGCGAGCTCCTACGGGCAGTACTTC. This gives the protein CASRAASSYGQYF. J is TRBJ2-7 and V is TRBV5-1; D remains ambiguous. The CDR3 totals 13 residues. Germline CDR1 SGHRS, CDR2 YFSETQ. Supplemented by reference TRBV5-1 and TRBJ2-7, the full variable domain reads KAGVTQTPRYLIKTRGQQVTLSCSPISGHRSVSWYQQTPGQGLQFLFEYFSETQRNKGNFPGRFSGRQFSNSRSEMNVSTLELGDSALYLCASRAASSYGQYFGPGTRLTVT.

Comments on this clonotype: Compared with germline, one end of the junction differs, possibly owing to a read error. This chain connects TRBV5-1 to TRBJ2-7; D might be TRBD1 (6 bases). The germline gives CDR1 SGHRS, CDR2 YFSETQ. This CDR3 has 12 residues. The CDR3 region is CASSVTGYAQYF. DNA of the CDR3: TGCGCCAGCAGCGTGACAGGCTACGCGCAGTACTTC.

This clonotype has more than one count but fewer than ten. The rearrangement joins TRBV6-1 to TRBJ1-1, with D perhaps matching TRBD1 (5 bases). The ends were cut back, 4 bases at V and 7 bases at J, with 13 bases in the middle. The V gene's germline CDR1 is MNHNS and CDR2 SASEGT. This CDR3 is built from 13 residues. CDR3 DNA sequence: TGTGCCAGCAGTGGTCGTCGGGACCGTGAAGCTTTCTTT. Protein: CASSGRRDREAFF.

There are many counts of this clonotype. The V gene is TRBV29-1, the J gene TRBJ2-7; the D gene could be TRBD1 or TRBD2 (5 bases each). The germline gives CDR1 SQVTM, CDR2 ANQGSEA. The CDR3 covers 15 residues. The germline V and J ends were trimmed by 3 bases and 3 bases, with 18 bases remaining between them. In DNA form, the CDR3 reads TGCAGCGTTGATAAGGAAGGGACCGGCAACTACGAGCAGTACTTC. Translating gives CSVDKEGTGNYEQYF.

In its sample, this clonotype was seen many times. V is TRBV7-2 and J is TRBJ2-5, with D possibly being TRBD1 or TRBD2 (5 bases each). The germline gives CDR1 SGHTA, CDR2 FQGNSA. Between the trimmed V and J ends, which lost 1 base and 2 bases, there was a span of 11 bases. The CDR3 covers 15 residues. The CDR3 sequence: CASSLDRGPQETQYF. The DNA for the CDR3 is TGTGCCAGCAGCTTAGATAGGGGACCTCAAGAGACCCAGTACTTC.

The chain couples TRBV15 to TRBJ2-5, with D perhaps being TRBD1 or TRBD2 (5 bases each). The CDR3 totals 14 residues. Looked up from germline, CDR1 is LNHNV and CDR2 is YYDKDF (reference sequence). V gave up 6 bases and J gave up 1 base, with 12 bases separating them. The CDR3 nucleotides are TGTGCCACCAGGTCGGGGCCCCGCCAAGAGACCCAGTACTTC. Translating it yields CATRSGPRQETQYF.